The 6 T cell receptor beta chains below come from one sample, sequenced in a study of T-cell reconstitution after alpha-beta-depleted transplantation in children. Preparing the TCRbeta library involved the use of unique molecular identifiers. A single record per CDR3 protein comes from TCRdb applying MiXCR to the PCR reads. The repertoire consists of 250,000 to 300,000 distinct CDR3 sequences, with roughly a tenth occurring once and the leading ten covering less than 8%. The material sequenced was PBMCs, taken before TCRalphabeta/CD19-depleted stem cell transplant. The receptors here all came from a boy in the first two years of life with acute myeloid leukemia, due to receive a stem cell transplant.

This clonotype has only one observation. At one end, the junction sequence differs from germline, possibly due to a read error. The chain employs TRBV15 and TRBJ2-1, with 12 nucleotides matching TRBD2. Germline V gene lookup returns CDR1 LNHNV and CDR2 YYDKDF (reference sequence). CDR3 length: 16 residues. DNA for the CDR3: TGTGCCACCAGCCGGTCTAGCGGGGGGGCTTACAATGAGCAGTCCTTC. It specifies CATSRSSGGAYNEQSF.

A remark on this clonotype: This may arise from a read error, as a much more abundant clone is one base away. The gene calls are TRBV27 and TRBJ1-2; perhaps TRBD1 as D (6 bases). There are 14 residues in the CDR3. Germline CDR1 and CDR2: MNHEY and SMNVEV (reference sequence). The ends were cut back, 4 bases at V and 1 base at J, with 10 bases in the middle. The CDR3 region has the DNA TGTGCCAGCAGTTACAGGGACCTTAACTATGGCTACACCTTC. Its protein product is CASSYRDLNYGYTF.

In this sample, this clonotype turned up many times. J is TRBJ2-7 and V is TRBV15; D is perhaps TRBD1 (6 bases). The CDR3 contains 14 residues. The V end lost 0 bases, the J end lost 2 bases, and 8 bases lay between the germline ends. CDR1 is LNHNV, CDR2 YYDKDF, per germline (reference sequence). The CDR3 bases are TGTGCCACCAGCAGAGAACAGGGCCCCTACGAGCAGTACTTC. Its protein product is CATSREQGPYEQYF.

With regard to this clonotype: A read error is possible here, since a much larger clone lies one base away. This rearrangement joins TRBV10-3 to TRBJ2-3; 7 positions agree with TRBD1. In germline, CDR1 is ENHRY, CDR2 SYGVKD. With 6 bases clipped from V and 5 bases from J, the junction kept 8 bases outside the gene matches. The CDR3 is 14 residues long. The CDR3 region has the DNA TGTGCCATCAGACCGGGACAGTTCGGAGATACGCAGTATTTT. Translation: CAIRPGQFGDTQYF.

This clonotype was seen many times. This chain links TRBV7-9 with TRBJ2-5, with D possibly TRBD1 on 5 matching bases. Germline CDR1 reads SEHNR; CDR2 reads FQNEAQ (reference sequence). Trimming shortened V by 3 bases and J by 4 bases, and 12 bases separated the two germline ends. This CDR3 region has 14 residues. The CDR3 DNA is TGTGCCAGCAGCTTTGGGGCGACGCGAGAGACCCAGTACTTC. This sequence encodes CASSFGATRETQYF.

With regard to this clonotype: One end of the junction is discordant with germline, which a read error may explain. The CDR3 DNA reads as TGTGCCAGCAGCTCCTCCTACAATGGGCAGTTCTTC. Its protein product is CASSSSYNGQFF. The rearrangement links TRBV11-1 to TRBJ2-1; D is unresolved. This CDR3 is built from 12 residues. Germline assignment: CDR1 SGHAT and CDR2 FQDESV (reference sequence).